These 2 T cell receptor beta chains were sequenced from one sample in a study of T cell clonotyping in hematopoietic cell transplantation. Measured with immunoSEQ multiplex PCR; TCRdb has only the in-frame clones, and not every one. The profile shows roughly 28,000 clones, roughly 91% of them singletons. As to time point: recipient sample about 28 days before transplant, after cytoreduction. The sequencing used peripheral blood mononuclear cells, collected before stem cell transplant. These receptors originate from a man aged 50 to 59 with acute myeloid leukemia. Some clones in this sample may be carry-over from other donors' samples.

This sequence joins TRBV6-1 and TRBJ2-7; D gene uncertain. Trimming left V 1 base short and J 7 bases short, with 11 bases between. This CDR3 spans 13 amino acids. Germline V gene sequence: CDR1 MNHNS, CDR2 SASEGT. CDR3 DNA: TGTGCCAGCAGTGAAGGCCACACCTGGGAGCAGTACTTC. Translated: CASSEGHTWEQYF.

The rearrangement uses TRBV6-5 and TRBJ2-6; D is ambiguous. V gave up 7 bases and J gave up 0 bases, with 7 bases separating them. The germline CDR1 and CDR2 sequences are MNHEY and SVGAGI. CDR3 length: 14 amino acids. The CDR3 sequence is CASTRSSGANVLTF. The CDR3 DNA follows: TGTGCCAGCACTAGGAGCTCTGGGGCCAACGTCCTGACTTTC.